The 22 T cell receptor beta chains below come from one sample, sequenced in a study of shared clonotypes between healthy human individuals. TCRdb's table, derived via immunoSEQ multiplex PCR, lists solely in-frame clones and lacks some. The sample lists more than 2 million clones; about 94% were seen once. The sample taken for sequencing was naive CD4+ T cells sorted from blood. Subset denoted: CD45RA+ positively selected. Receptors were obtained from a man aged 18 to 30 in good health.

Here the CDR3 DNA reads TGTGCCAGCAGCCTACAAGGGGCTGGGGCCAACGTCCTGACTTTC. This encodes CASSLQGAGANVLTF. The rearrangement uses TRBV7-2 and TRBJ2-6, with D possibly matching TRBD1 (5 bases). Germline lookup yields CDR1 SGHTA and CDR2 FQGNSA. This CDR3 is 15 amino acids long. The ends were cut back, 5 bases at V and 2 bases at J, with 10 bases in the middle.

The chain is built from TRBV2 and TRBJ1-2, with a tentative D call TRBD1 (6 bases). Trimming removed 1 base from V and 8 bases from J, with 17 bases in between. The CDR3 spans 15 residues. Per germline, CDR1 SNHLY and CDR2 FYNNEI. CDR3 in DNA: TGTGCCAGCAGTGAAGAGAATCGGGGGGCTAAGGGCTACACCTTC. This gives the protein CASSEENRGAKGYTF.

The chain is built from TRBV28 and TRBJ1-2; TRBD1 might be the D (6 bases). The CDR3 spans 12 residues. V was cut by 6 bases and J by 8 bases, with 13 bases left in between. Germline assignment: CDR1 MDHEN and CDR2 SYDVKM. The CDR3 reads CASRVGGHGYTF. CDR3 DNA sequence: TGTGCCAGCAGGGTCGGGGGGCACGGCTACACCTTC.

This rearrangement joins TRBV9 to TRBJ1-4, with a weak D call TRBD1 (5 bases). There are 15 residues in the CDR3. CDR1 is SGDLS, CDR2 YYNGEE, per germline. V lost 3 bases and J lost 8, with 17 bases in between. This chain's CDR3 is CASSEGSYGREKLFF. The CDR3 nucleotides read TGTGCCAGCAGCGAGGGGTCCTACGGCCGGGAAAAACTGTTTTTT.

The CDR3 is CASVGSLTQETQYF. The CDR3 bases are TGTGCCAGCGTCGGATCGTTGACTCAAGAGACCCAGTACTTC. The J gene is TRBJ2-5, the V gene TRBV7-9; D gene unclear. Trimming stripped 8 bases from V and 2 bases from J, with 15 bases between. The CDR3 is 14 residues long. Germline CDR1 is SEHNR and CDR2 is FQNEAQ (reference sequence).

The rearrangement uses TRBV5-1 and TRBJ1-6; possible D gene TRBD1, 5 bases. The V gene lost 0 bases and the J gene lost 10 bases, with 14 bases spanning the gap. The length of the CDR3 is 15 residues. Germline assignment: CDR1 SGHRS and CDR2 YFSETQ. The CDR3 region has the DNA TGCGCCAGCAGCTTGGGCGGGACGACTGACTCACCCCTCCACTTT. Translation: CASSLGGTTDSPLHF.

On this clone itself: The same CDR3 is also encoded by other DNA sequences in this sample. The chain has TRBV10-2 and TRBJ1-5; TRBD1 aligns across 8 bases. CDR1 WSHSY and CDR2 SAAADI come from the germline V gene. The CDR3 has 13 residues. Unmatched junction bases numbered 5, after V lost 6 bases and J lost 7 bases. CDR3 coding DNA: TGCGCCAGCAGCCAGGGGGCCGGGCAGCCCCAGCATTTT. Amino acid sequence: CASSQGAGQPQHF.

A remark on this clone: Other nucleotide sequences from this sample produce the same CDR3. The rearrangement joins TRBV29-1 to TRBJ1-1; possibly TRBD1 for D (5 bases). The V gene lost 4 bases and the J gene lost 1 base, with 7 bases spanning the gap. CDR1 is SQVTM and CDR2 is ANQGSEA in the germline V gene. This CDR3 contains 12 residues. The CDR3, as DNA: TGCAGCGTTGCTGGGGGGAACACTGAAGCTTTCTTT. It yields the protein CSVAGGNTEAFF.

The chain couples TRBV6-5 to TRBJ2-1; 8 bases map to TRBD2. The CDR3 loop spans 13 amino acids. Per the germline V gene, CDR1 is MNHEY and CDR2 is SVGAGI. Germline trimming cut 7 bases from V and 10 bases from J; bases unmatched to any gene: 9. The CDR3 DNA sequence: TGTGCCAGCAAGCGGGGGATGAGTACCGAGCAGTTCTTC. This translates into CASKRGMSTEQFF.

The chain couples TRBV30 to TRBJ2-1; TRBD1 aligns across 10 bases. V lost 4 bases, J lost 4 bases, and 4 bases stayed unmatched. CDR1 GTSNPN and CDR2 SVGIG come from the germline V gene (reference sequence). CDR3 length: 14 amino acids. The CDR3 DNA sequence: TGTGCCTGGACCCGGACAGGGGGTTACAATGAGCAGTTCTTC. Protein sequence: CAWTRTGGYNEQFF.

This sequence joins TRBV10-2 and TRBJ2-7, with D maybe TRBD2 (6 bases). This CDR3 is built from 13 residues. V was trimmed by 6 bases and J by 10 bases, leaving 19 bases between them. Per germline, CDR1 WSHSY and CDR2 SAAADI. Written as DNA, the CDR3 is TGCGCCAGCAGCTATTATGGGGACTTTCACCAGTACTTC. Translated: CASSYYGDFHQYF.

This chain connects TRBV11-3 to TRBJ2-5; 7 bases are shared with TRBD1. This CDR3 region has 17 residues. CDR1 SGHNT and CDR2 YENEEA come from the germline V gene. The V and J ends lost 0 bases and 4 bases, in that order; junction bases with no gene match: 11. The CDR3: CASSLDGRRAGGETQYF. The DNA for the CDR3 is TGTGCCAGCAGCTTAGATGGCCGCCGTGCAGGGGGAGAGACCCAGTACTTC.

This chain joins TRBV7-2 and TRBJ2-1; TRBD2 matches 8 bases. The CDR3 is 16 residues long. The ends lost 5 bases at V and 6 bases at J; junction bases unmatched: 12. From germline, CDR1 is SGHTA and CDR2 FQGNSA. CDR3 DNA sequence: TGTGCCAGCAGCCCCACCGGGAGGGCCCCATCCAATGAGCAGTTCTTC. Residues: CASSPTGRAPSNEQFF.

V usage is TRBV18 and J usage is TRBJ1-5; 9 nucleotides line up with TRBD1. The CDR3 is 13 amino acids. Per germline, CDR1 KGHSH and CDR2 LQKENI. After removal of 6 bases from V and 7 bases from J, the junction contained 4 bases not matched to a gene. As DNA, the CDR3 is TGTGCCAGCTCCATGGACAGGGGCCAGCCCCAGCATTTT. Translated: CASSMDRGQPQHF.

V usage is TRBV6-5 and J usage is TRBJ2-5; unclear D gene. V was shortened by 2 bases and J by 6 bases, with 16 bases between the two germline ends. The length of the CDR3 is 15 residues. Germline-derived CDR1 and CDR2 are MNHEY and SVGAGI. Here the CDR3 DNA reads TGTGCCAGCAGTTACCCTTATCGGCTTAAAAAGACCCAGTACTTC. Protein: CASSYPYRLKKTQYF.

In DNA form, the CDR3 reads TGCGCCAGCAGCCAGGGAGACGGATATCAGCCCCAGCATTTT. As protein: CASSQGDGYQPQHF. V is TRBV4-1 and J is TRBJ1-5, with no clear D. The CDR3 is made up of 14 amino acids. The germline V and J ends were trimmed by 3 bases and 5 bases, with 11 bases remaining between them. The germline V gene has CDR1 MGHRA and CDR2 YSYEKL.

For this clone: Different DNA sequences within this sample yield the same CDR3. The chain is built from TRBV19 and TRBJ2-2, with 7 positions matching TRBD1. CDR1 and CDR2 (germline): LNHDA, SQIVND (reference sequence). This CDR3 is built from 12 residues. V lost 6 bases to trimming and J lost 6 bases; unmatched junction nucleotides: 1. The CDR3 loop reads CASSTGAGELFF. The DNA for the CDR3 is TGTGCCAGTAGCACAGGGGCCGGGGAGCTGTTTTTT.

The genes are TRBV7-9 and TRBJ1-4; D is undetermined. The CDR3 runs to 13 residues. Deletions cut 6 bases from V and 5 bases from J, with 10 bases between. Germline V gene sequence: CDR1 SEHNR, CDR2 FQNEAQ (reference sequence). Here the CDR3 reads CASRKDGNEKLFF. In nucleotides, the CDR3 is TGTGCCAGCAGAAAGGACGGGAATGAAAAACTGTTTTTT.

This clone was counted a single time. This chain connects TRBV10-2 to TRBJ2-5, with 8 bases lining up with TRBD2. The J segment lost 5 bases and the V segment lost 5 bases, leaving 13 bases of the junction unmatched. CDR1 and CDR2 (germline): WSHSY, SAAADI. The CDR3 sequence is 16 residues long. The CDR3 DNA sequence: TGCGCCAGCAGTCTAGGTGGGGGACTAGGGTCGGAGACCCAGTACTTC. Its translation: CASSLGGGLGSETQYF.

The chain recombines TRBV1 with TRBJ2-3; the D call of TRBD2 is as the table states it, not checked on the DNA. TRBV1 is a documented pseudogene. The CDR3 has 18 amino acids. The DNA of the CDR3 is TGCACCAGCAGCCAGGGGACTAGCGGGGAATGCGGCACAGATACGCAGTATTTT. It yields the protein CTSSQGTSGECGTDTQYF.

For this clone: Other nucleotide sequences from this sample produce the same CDR3. The genes are TRBV10-3 and TRBJ2-7; D perhaps matches TRBD2 (6 bases). The V gene's germline CDR1 is ENHRY and CDR2 SYGVKD. V lost 4 bases to trimming and J lost 4 bases, with 11 bases between them. The CDR3 is 13 amino acids. CDR3: CAISGTSSYEQYF. CDR3 bases: TGTGCCATCAGTGGTACTAGCTCATACGAGCAGTACTTC.

This chain connects TRBV9 to TRBJ2-1; the D gene is possibly TRBD2 (5 bases). The CDR3 loop spans 16 amino acids. V lost 0 bases to trimming and J lost 3 bases, with 13 bases between them. The V gene's germline CDR1 is SGDLS and CDR2 YYNGEE. The CDR3 sequence is CASSVGGLGNYNEQFF. The CDR3 nucleotides read TGTGCCAGCAGCGTAGGAGGGCTAGGGAACTACAATGAGCAGTTCTTC.